This T cell receptor beta chain was identified during a study of blood T cells in healthy people across ages. The CDR3 consists of 14 residues. V lost 1 base to trimming and J lost 4 bases, with 10 bases between them. Germline V CDR1 and CDR2: LNHNV, YYDKDF (reference sequence). A J-beta primer mix and a sample-barcoded 5' primer were used in a second PCR of roughly 6 to 12 cycles. All cDNA molecules were each tagged by a template-switch adaptor with 12 random nucleotides. TCRdb redid the calling of the 5' RACE reads with MiXCR, one entry per CDR3 protein. The sample carries over a million distinct CDR3 sequences, 45% to 70% recorded once. Donors ranged from roughly 6 to 95 years old and were healthy Caucasians in Russia. About 10 milliliters was the volume of peripheral blood drawn from each donor.

This TCR was sampled from a man between 18 and 29 years old in good health. The sequenced sample was blood. The V and J genes are TRBV15 and TRBJ1-1; tentative D call: TRBD1 (5 bases). The CDR3 sequence: CATSRARVGTEAFF. CDR3 nucleotide sequence: TGTGCCACCAGCAGAGCCAGGGTAGGCACTGAAGCTTTCTTT.